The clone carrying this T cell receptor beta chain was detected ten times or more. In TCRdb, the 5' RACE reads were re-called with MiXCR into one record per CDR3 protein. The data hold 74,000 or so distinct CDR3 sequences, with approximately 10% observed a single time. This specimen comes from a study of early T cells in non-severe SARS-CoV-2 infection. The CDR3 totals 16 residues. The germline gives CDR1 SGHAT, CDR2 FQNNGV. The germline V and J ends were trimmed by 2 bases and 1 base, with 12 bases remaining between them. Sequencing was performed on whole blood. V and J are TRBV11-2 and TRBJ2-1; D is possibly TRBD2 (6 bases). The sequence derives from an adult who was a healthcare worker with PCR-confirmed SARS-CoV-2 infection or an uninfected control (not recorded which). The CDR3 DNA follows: TGTGCCAGCAGCTTAAACAAGGGAGGTTCCTACAATGAGCAGTTCTTC. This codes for CASSLNKGGSYNEQFF.